The source of this TCR beta chain is a study of shared clonotypes between healthy human individuals. Study-wide results and caveats: What naive subsets generally showed was a larger estimated richness than memory subsets showed.

This clone was found once. Its antigen is unknown. A read error may produce the germline difference seen at one junction end. CD45RO negativity and positive selection for CCR7 defined naive CD8 cells, a population that excluded terminally differentiated effector memory CD45RA+ cells. The run depth of the assay was deep. This table comes from immunoSEQ multiplex PCR, and its TCRdb copy is limited to in-frame clones, with some not included. The profile shows under 1 million clones, 80% to 95% of them singletons. Sequenced sample: naive CD8+ T cells sorted from blood. The receptor was isolated from a man aged 25 to 40 in good health.

CDR3 nucleotides: TGTGCCAGCGCGGGAAAGACAGCTGTTTTT. Translated: CASAGKTAVF. The chain joins TRBV28 to TRBJ2-3; maybe TRBD2 (6 bases). Germline CDR1 MDHEN, CDR2 SYDVKM. There are 10 residues in the CDR3.